The 8 T cell receptor beta chains presented below share a single source sample, sequenced in a study of T cell clonality in common variable immunodeficiency. Libraries were prepared by immunoSEQ multiplex PCR; TCRdb keeps only in-frame clonotypes and omits some of them. The profile covers approximately 30,000 clones, none occurring a single time. The sequencing input was peripheral blood mononuclear cells. The receptors shown here come from a person aged 18 to 69 in good health.

This clone came up many times. The read terminates 3 residues ahead of where the CDR3 ends, so the germline J gene completes it. The rearrangement links TRBV7-2 to TRBJ2-5, with D maybe TRBD2 (7 bases). V was clipped by 0 bases and J by 6 bases, with 14 bases between them. The CDR3 runs to 15 residues. Germline V gives CDR1 SGHTA, CDR2 FQGNSA. CDR3 protein: CASSLALGGQKTQYF. The CDR3 bases that were read are TGTGCCAGCAGCTTAGCCCTGGGGGGGCAAAAGACC.

This clone was seen repeatedly, ten times or more. Read coverage stops 3 residues before the CDR3 terminus; the germline J gene supplies the remainder. The chain combines TRBV18 with TRBJ1-2; D call uncertain. Germline V gene lookup returns CDR1 KGHSH and CDR2 LQKENI. Trimming removed 6 bases from V and 0 bases from J, with 8 bases in between. The CDR3 has 13 amino acids. The CDR3 bases that were read are TGTGCCAGCTCCCCCGCAGCTAACTATGGC. This codes for CASSPAANYG. The whole CDR3 protein is CASSPAANYGYTF.

In its sample, this clone was seen a few times. The sequence runs out 3 residues before the end of the CDR3; the remainder is reconstructed from the germline J gene. The gene calls are TRBV18 and TRBJ1-2; weak D call: TRBD1 (5 bases). Per germline, CDR1 KGHSH and CDR2 LQKENI. Trimming shortened V by 3 bases and J by 3 bases, and 14 bases separated the two germline ends. The CDR3 has 15 residues. The CDR3 here is CASSPPSRDYYGYTF. CDR3 DNA, as far as it was read: TGTGCCAGCTCACCCCCCAGCAGGGACTACTATGGC. Full variable domain (rest looked up from reference TRBV18 and TRBJ1-2): NAGVMQNPRHLVRRRGQEARLRCSPMKGHSHVYWYRQLPEEGLKFMVYLQKENIIDESGMPKERFSAEFPKEGPSILRIQQVVRGDSAAYFCASSPPSRDYYGYTFGSGTRLTVV.

The sample holds many counts of this clone. Germline and junction disagree at one end, which may indicate a read error. The CDR3 end is not reached by the read, which stops 3 residues before it; the germline J gene fills it in. The chain recombines TRBV5-1 with TRBJ2-5, with 8 bases matching TRBD2. The V gene's germline CDR1 is SGHRS and CDR2 YFSETQ. The CDR3 contains 16 residues. CDR3 in amino acids: CTSRHERGTLQETQYF. The DNA read from the CDR3 is TGCACCAGCAGGCATGAGCGGGGGACCCTCCAAGAGACC.

Ten or more counts support this clone. Sequencing ends 3 residues short of the CDR3 end; the germline J gene provides the rest. The rearrangement uses TRBV2 and TRBJ1-1; D unresolved. This CDR3 region has 11 residues. Germline loops: CDR1 SNHLY, CDR2 FYNNEI. The CDR3: CASTRTLVAFF. The DNA read from the CDR3 is TGTGCCAGCACCAGGACTCTGGTT.

This clone was counted ten times or more. Read data end 3 residues before the CDR3 end; the end is taken from the germline J gene. This rearrangement joins TRBV7-9 to TRBJ2-5; D is perhaps TRBD2 (6 bases). The length of the CDR3 is 13 residues. Germline V gene data show CDR1 as SEHNR and CDR2 as FQNEAQ (reference sequence). The sequenced part of the CDR3 DNA is TGTGCCAGCAGCCTACTTATAGCGGAAACC. It encodes CASSLLIAET. The complete CDR3 protein is CASSLLIAETQYF.

This clone was counted many times. The read ends 3 residues shy of where the CDR3 ends; the end is completed using the germline J gene. The rearrangement uses TRBV20-1 and TRBJ2-3; 12 nucleotides line up with TRBD2. Germline V gene data show CDR1 as DFQATT and CDR2 as SNEGSKA (reference sequence). The CDR3 contains 17 residues. V was clipped by 3 bases and J by 3 bases; unmatched bases: 10. The sequenced CDR3 bases are TGCAGTGCTAGGGAGCTAGCGGGAGGGCCTATTACAGATACG. This gives the protein CSARELAGGPITDT. The entire CDR3 protein reads CSARELAGGPITDTQYF.

This clone occurred many times. The read falls 3 residues short of the CDR3 end, and the missing part is taken from the germline J gene. The chain combines TRBV6-2 or TRBV6-3 with TRBJ2-1, with 11 nucleotides matching TRBD2. J lost 0 bases, V lost 7 bases, and 5 bases had no gene match. In germline, CDR1 is MNHEY, CDR2 SVGEGT. CDR3 length: 16 amino acids. This CDR3 reads CASTELAGASYNEQFF. CDR3 bases read: TGTGCCAGCACCGAACTAGCGGGGGCCTCCTACAATGAG.